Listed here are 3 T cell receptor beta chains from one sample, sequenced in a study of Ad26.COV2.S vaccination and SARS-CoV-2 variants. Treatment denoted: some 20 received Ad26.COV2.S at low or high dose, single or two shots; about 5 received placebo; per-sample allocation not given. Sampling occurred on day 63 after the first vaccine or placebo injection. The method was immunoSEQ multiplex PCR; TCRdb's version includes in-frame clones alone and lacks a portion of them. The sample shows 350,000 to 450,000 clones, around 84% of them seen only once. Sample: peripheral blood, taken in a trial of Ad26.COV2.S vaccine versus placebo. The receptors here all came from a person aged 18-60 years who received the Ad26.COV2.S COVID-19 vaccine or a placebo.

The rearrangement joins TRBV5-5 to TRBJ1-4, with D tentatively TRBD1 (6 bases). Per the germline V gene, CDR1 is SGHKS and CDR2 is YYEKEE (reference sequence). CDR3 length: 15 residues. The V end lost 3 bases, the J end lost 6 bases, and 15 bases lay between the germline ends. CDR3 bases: TGTGCCAGCAGCTCAGGGGTTCAGGATTATGAAAAACTGTTTTTT. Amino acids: CASSSGVQDYEKLFF. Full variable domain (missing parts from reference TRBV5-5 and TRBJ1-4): DAGVTQSPTHLIKTRGQQVTLRCSPISGHKSVSWYQQVLGQGPQFIFQYYEKEERGRGNFPDRFSARQFPNYSSELNVNALLLGDSALYLCASSSGVQDYEKLFFGSGTQLSVL.

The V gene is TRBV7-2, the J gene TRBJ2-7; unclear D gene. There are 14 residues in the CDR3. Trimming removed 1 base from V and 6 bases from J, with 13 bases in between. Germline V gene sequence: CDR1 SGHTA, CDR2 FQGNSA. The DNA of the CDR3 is TGTGCCAGCAGCTTAGATCGTCCGATCCCCGAGCAGTACTTC. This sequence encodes CASSLDRPIPEQYF.

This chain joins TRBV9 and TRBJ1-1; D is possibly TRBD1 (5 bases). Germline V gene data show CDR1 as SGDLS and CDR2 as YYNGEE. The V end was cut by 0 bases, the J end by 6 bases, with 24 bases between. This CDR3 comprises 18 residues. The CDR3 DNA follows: TGTGCCAGCAGCGTAGGGTCTGGGGCAGGGCTAGGATACGCTGAAGCTTTCTTT. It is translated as CASSVGSGAGLGYAEAFF.